The clone carrying this TCR beta chain has ten or more counts. The antigen is not known. These data come from a study of breast tumors, draining lymph nodes, adjacent tissues. Overall study results and limits: Data fit most tumor T cells coming from lymph node, expanding in tumor. Compared with basal-like, luminal-like tumors shared significantly more repertoire with nontumor tissue. The lymph node origin of tumor T cells was framed as consistent with a hypothesis, not demonstrated. Tumor TCR diversity was below lymph nodes but above nontumor tissue.

The lymph nodes were axillary draining lymph nodes from breast cancer patients. Each CDR3 protein is one row after TCRdb ran MiXCR on the multiplex PCR reads. The data contain 70,000 to 95,000 distinct CDR3 sequences, roughly a fifth of them singletons. This TCR was recovered from a female donor with breast cancer. Some clones in this sample may be carry-over from other donors' samples. Source material: axillary lymph node tissue.

CDR3 sequence (DNA): TGTGCCAGCAGCCAACTCACAGGGGGCTACTACGAGCAGTACTTC. This sequence encodes CASSQLTGGYYEQYF. This chain connects TRBV16 to TRBJ2-7; 9 bases line up with TRBD1. From germline, CDR1 is KGHSY and CDR2 FQNENV. CDR3 length equals 15 residues. The J segment lost 3 bases and the V segment lost 2 bases, leaving 5 bases of the junction unmatched.